A selection of T cell receptor beta chains follows, all from one sample in a study of cytomegalovirus exposure and HLA in healthy donors. Some clones are missing from TCRdb's copy, which holds only in-frame ones; the method was immunoSEQ multiplex PCR. The table includes some 120,000 clones, 65% to 75% detected once. Sequences were obtained from PBMCs. Receptors were obtained from a man aged 35 to 55 in good health and CMV-seropositive. The CDR3 runs from the conserved cysteine through the conserved F or W. D genes are given only for firm matches. Rows give clone size only sometimes, using once, few, many, or a class for an expanded clone.

CDR3aa: CASNSGGRGTGELFF
CDR3nt: TGTGCCAGTAATTCAGGGGGCCGGGGCACCGGGGAGCTGTTTTTT
abundance: NA
d_gene: TRBD1
v_gene: TRBV19
j_gene: TRBJ2-2

CDR3aa: CSARISYEQYF
CDR3nt: TGCAGCGCGCGGATCTCCTACGAGCAGTACTTC
abundance: NA
d_gene: NA
v_gene: TRBV29-1
j_gene: TRBJ2-7

CDR3aa: CASSRGIRETEAFF
CDR3nt: TGCGCCAGCAGCCGAGGGATTAGAGAAACTGAAGCTTTCTTT
abundance: NA
d_gene: NA
v_gene: TRBV5-4
j_gene: TRBJ1-1

CDR3aa: CASSQDLVRGRRAFF
CDR3nt: TGCGCCAGCAGCCAAGACCTGGTAAGAGGCAGGAGGGCTTTCTTT
abundance: few
d_gene: NA
v_gene: TRBV4-1
j_gene: TRBJ1-1

CDR3aa: CASSRSGAFF
CDR3nt: TGTGCCAGCAGCCGCTCGGGGGCTTTCTTT
abundance: NA
d_gene: NA
v_gene: TRBV11-3
j_gene: TRBJ1-1

CDR3aa: CASSLPGQGASYEQYF
CDR3nt: TGTGCCAGCAGCTTACCGGGACAGGGGGCCTCCTACGAGCAGTACTTC
abundance: NA
d_gene: TRBD1
v_gene: TRBV7-2
j_gene: TRBJ2-7

CDR3aa: CASSQDRSSGTYNEQFF
CDR3nt: TGCGCCAGCAGCCAAGATCGATCTAGCGGAACCTACAATGAGCAGTTCTTC
abundance: NA
d_gene: TRBD2
v_gene: TRBV4-1
j_gene: TRBJ2-1

CDR3aa: CAWRSNSYDTEAFF
CDR3nt: TGTGCCTGGAGGTCGAACAGCTACGACACTGAAGCTTTCTTT
abundance: NA
d_gene: NA
v_gene: TRBV30
j_gene: TRBJ1-1

CDR3aa: CASSLRGQSLAKNIQYF
CDR3nt: TGTGCCAGCAGCTTGAGAGGACAGAGCCTAGCCAAAAACATTCAGTACTTC
abundance: NA
d_gene: NA
v_gene: TRBV7-2
j_gene: TRBJ2-4

CDR3aa: CASSFFQGDTQYF
CDR3nt: TGCGCCAGCAGCTTTTTCCAGGGTGATACGCAGTATTTT
abundance: NA
d_gene: NA
v_gene: TRBV5-1
j_gene: TRBJ2-3

CDR3aa: CASSPGLAGGADTQYF
CDR3nt: TGTGCTAGCAGCCCGGGACTAGCGGGAGGCGCAGATACGCAGTATTTT
abundance: NA
d_gene: TRBD2
v_gene: TRBV7-7
j_gene: TRBJ2-3

CDR3aa: CARSSPTGGAIYGYTF
CDR3nt: TGTGCCAGAAGCTCCCCCACAGGGGGCGCCATCTATGGCTACACCTTC
abundance: NA
d_gene: TRBD1
v_gene: TRBV5-3
j_gene: TRBJ1-2

CDR3aa: CASSLDVNSNQPQHF
CDR3nt: TGTGCCAGCAGCTTGGATGTAAATAGCAATCAGCCCCAGCATTTT
abundance: NA
d_gene: NA
v_gene: TRBV5-5
j_gene: TRBJ1-5

CDR3aa: CATSRSSLYNEQFF
CDR3nt: TGTGCCACCAGCAGATCCTCCCTCTACAATGAGCAGTTCTTC
abundance: NA
d_gene: NA
v_gene: TRBV15
j_gene: TRBJ2-1

CDR3aa: CASSVDSSGATYNEQFF
CDR3nt: TGTGCCAGCAGCGTAGATTCTAGCGGGGCCACCTACAATGAGCAGTTCTTC
abundance: NA
d_gene: TRBD2
v_gene: TRBV9
j_gene: TRBJ2-1

CDR3aa: CASSELQGADYGYTF
CDR3nt: TGCGCCAGCAGCGAATTACAGGGGGCAGACTATGGCTACACCTTC
abundance: NA
d_gene: TRBD1
v_gene: TRBV5-1
j_gene: TRBJ1-2

CDR3aa: CASSERETSGRQYF
CDR3nt: TGTGCCAGCAGTGAACGGGAGACTAGCGGGAGGCAGTATTTT
abundance: NA
d_gene: TRBD2
v_gene: TRBV2
j_gene: TRBJ2-3

CDR3aa: CASSRGGRGRVAEAFF
CDR3nt: TGTGCCAGCAGCCGAGGCGGCAGGGGGCGAGTCGCTGAAGCTTTCTTT
abundance: NA
d_gene: TRBD1
v_gene: TRBV13
j_gene: TRBJ1-1

CDR3aa: CASSLEAGEQFF
CDR3nt: TGTGCCAGCAGCTTAGAAGCAGGAGAGCAGTTCTTC
abundance: NA
d_gene: NA
v_gene: TRBV7-9
j_gene: TRBJ2-1

CDR3aa: CASSPGLAFTDTQYF
CDR3nt: TGTGCCAGCAGCCCGGGACTAGCCTTCACAGATACGCAGTATTTT
abundance: few
d_gene: TRBD2
v_gene: TRBV6-1
j_gene: TRBJ2-3

CDR3aa: CASSSGGNKGNQPQHF
CDR3nt: TGTGCCAGCAGTTCAGGGGGCAATAAGGGCAATCAGCCCCAGCATTTT
abundance: NA
d_gene: TRBD1
v_gene: TRBV6-5
j_gene: TRBJ1-5

CDR3aa: CASSIVQGLDEQYF
CDR3nt: TGTGCCAGTAGTATAGTCCAGGGTTTAGACGAGCAGTACTTC
abundance: NA
d_gene: NA
v_gene: TRBV19
j_gene: TRBJ2-7

CDR3aa: CASSRYGQGDSPLHF
CDR3nt: TGTGCCAGCAGCCGTTACGGACAGGGGGATTCACCCCTCCACTTT
abundance: NA
d_gene: TRBD1
v_gene: TRBV4-2
j_gene: TRBJ1-6

CDR3aa: CASSSVGGTDEKLFF
CDR3nt: TGTGCCAGCAGCTCAGTGGGGGGGACGGATGAAAAACTGTTTTTT
abundance: few
d_gene: NA
v_gene: TRBV7-2
j_gene: TRBJ1-4

CDR3aa: CASSGLRVTGELFF
CDR3nt: TGTGCCAGCAGTGGTTTACGAGTAACCGGGGAGCTGTTTTTT
abundance: once
d_gene: NA
v_gene: TRBV6-1
j_gene: TRBJ2-2

CDR3aa: CASSPGQGGIVPTNEKLFF
CDR3nt: TGCGCCAGCAGCCCAGGACAGGGGGGCATCGTCCCAACTAATGAAAAACTGTTTTTT
abundance: NA
d_gene: TRBD1
v_gene: TRBV4-1
j_gene: TRBJ1-4

CDR3aa: CASSLGAGTDLRF
CDR3nt: TGTGCCAGCAGCTTGGGTGCAGGGACAGACCTCCGCTTT
abundance: NA
d_gene: TRBD1
v_gene: TRBV13
j_gene: TRBJ1-1

CDR3aa: CASSPTPTLTALDEQFF
CDR3nt: TGTGCCAGCAGCCCAACCCCCACGCTGACAGCCCTGGACGAGCAGTTCTTC
abundance: NA
d_gene: NA
v_gene: TRBV11-2
j_gene: TRBJ2-1

CDR3aa: CASSVGGRGTDTQYF
CDR3nt: TGTGCCAGCAGCGTTGGCGGGAGGGGGACAGATACGCAGTATTTT
abundance: once
d_gene: TRBD2
v_gene: TRBV9
j_gene: TRBJ2-3

CDR3aa: CASSRDSNYGYTF
CDR3nt: TGTGCCAGCAGTCGGGACAGTAACTATGGCTACACCTTC
abundance: NA
d_gene: TRBD1
v_gene: TRBV2
j_gene: TRBJ1-2

CDR3aa: CACRRQGETQYF
CDR3nt: TGTGCCTGCAGGAGACAGGGAGAGACCCAGTACTTC
abundance: NA
d_gene: TRBD1
v_gene: TRBV5-4
j_gene: TRBJ2-5

CDR3aa: CASSQGRTRGHGYTF
CDR3nt: TGTGCCAGCAGCCAAGGACGGACTAGGGGCCATGGCTACACCTTC
abundance: NA
d_gene: NA
v_gene: TRBV6-5
j_gene: TRBJ1-2

CDR3aa: CASSLLDRAAKNIQYF
CDR3nt: TGTGCCAGCAGTCTTCTCGACAGGGCTGCCAAAAACATTCAGTACTTC
abundance: NA
d_gene: TRBD1
v_gene: TRBV28
j_gene: TRBJ2-4

CDR3aa: CASSLTGFEAFF
CDR3nt: TGCGCCAGCAGCTTAACAGGGTTTGAAGCTTTCTTT
abundance: NA
d_gene: NA
v_gene: TRBV5-1
j_gene: TRBJ1-1

CDR3aa: CASSSYNSNQPQHF
CDR3nt: TGTGCCAGCAGTTCTTATAATAGCAATCAGCCCCAGCATTTT
abundance: NA
d_gene: NA
v_gene: TRBV27
j_gene: TRBJ1-5

CDR3aa: CASSQVGRTGGTNEKLFF
CDR3nt: TGTGCCAGCAGCCAAGTGGGTAGGACAGGGGGCACTAATGAAAAACTGTTTTTT
abundance: NA
d_gene: TRBD1
v_gene: TRBV4-2
j_gene: TRBJ1-4

CDR3aa: CASSYSSEGGQYF
CDR3nt: TGTGCCAGCAGTTACTCGAGTGAGGGAGGTCAGTACTTC
abundance: NA
d_gene: NA
v_gene: TRBV6-5
j_gene: TRBJ2-7

CDR3aa: CAIRDRGLGAYEQYF
CDR3nt: TGTGCCATAAGGGACAGGGGCTTGGGGGCCTACGAGCAGTACTTC
abundance: once
d_gene: TRBD1
v_gene: TRBV6-1
j_gene: TRBJ2-7

CDR3aa: CASSTSGGLWETQYF
CDR3nt: TGTGCCAGCAGTACTAGCGGGGGCCTTTGGGAGACCCAGTACTTC
abundance: NA
d_gene: TRBD2
v_gene: TRBV6-5
j_gene: TRBJ2-5

CDR3aa: CASSLGLTGSNQPQHF
CDR3nt: TGCGCCAGCAGCTTGGGTCTAACGGGGAGCAATCAGCCCCAGCATTTT
abundance: few
d_gene: NA
v_gene: TRBV5-1
j_gene: TRBJ1-5

CDR3aa: CASSIKQGATDEQYF
CDR3nt: TGTGCCAGTAGTATCAAGCAGGGGGCGACTGACGAGCAGTACTTC
abundance: NA
d_gene: TRBD1
v_gene: TRBV19
j_gene: TRBJ2-7

CDR3aa: CASSRDLGGGQPQHF
CDR3nt: TGTGCCAGCAGCCGCGATCTCGGGGGTGGACAGCCCCAGCATTTT
abundance: NA
d_gene: NA
v_gene: TRBV27
j_gene: TRBJ1-5

CDR3aa: CASRRRGANYGYTF
CDR3nt: TGTGCCAGCAGACGTAGGGGCGCTAACTATGGCTACACCTTC
abundance: NA
d_gene: NA
v_gene: TRBV6-5
j_gene: TRBJ1-2

CDR3aa: CASSGRASGYNEQFF
CDR3nt: TGTGCCAGCAGCGGGAGGGCTAGCGGTTACAATGAGCAGTTCTTC
abundance: NA
d_gene: TRBD2
v_gene: TRBV9
j_gene: TRBJ2-1

CDR3aa: CASSPFTDTQYF
CDR3nt: TGTGCCAGCAGCCCGTTCACAGATACGCAGTATTTT
abundance: NA
d_gene: NA
v_gene: TRBV7-6
j_gene: TRBJ2-3

CDR3aa: CASSLGAGLQNQPQHF
CDR3nt: TGTGCCAGCAGCTTGGGAGCGGGACTTCAGAATCAGCCCCAGCATTTT
abundance: NA
d_gene: NA
v_gene: TRBV7-6
j_gene: TRBJ1-5

CDR3aa: CASSPSTPRWGRETQYF
CDR3nt: TGTGCCAGCAGCCCGAGCACCCCGAGATGGGGGAGGGAGACCCAGTACTTC
abundance: NA
d_gene: NA
v_gene: TRBV11-2
j_gene: TRBJ2-5

CDR3aa: CASSLERTGALQNPYEQYF
CDR3nt: TGTGCCAGCAGCTTAGAGAGGACAGGGGCACTCCAAAACCCCTACGAGCAGTACTTC
abundance: few
d_gene: TRBD1
v_gene: TRBV7-2
j_gene: TRBJ2-7

CDR3aa: CASTDTGGSDHSPLHF
CDR3nt: TGCGCCAGCACCGATACAGGGGGCTCGGACCATTCACCCCTCCACTTT
abundance: NA
d_gene: TRBD1
v_gene: TRBV5-1
j_gene: TRBJ1-6

CDR3aa: CASSPGVTEAFF
CDR3nt: TGTGCCAGCAGCCCAGGGGTTACTGAAGCTTTCTTT
abundance: NA
d_gene: NA
v_gene: TRBV11-2
j_gene: TRBJ1-1

CDR3aa: CASSSSGTGNSPLHF
CDR3nt: TGTGCCAGCAGTTCCTCAGGAACAGGGAATTCACCCCTCCACTTT
abundance: NA
d_gene: NA
v_gene: TRBV27
j_gene: TRBJ1-6

CDR3aa: CASSSLDRVGSPLHF
CDR3nt: TGTGCCAGCAGTTCTCTAGACAGGGTGGGTTCACCCCTCCACTTT
abundance: NA
d_gene: TRBD1
v_gene: TRBV27
j_gene: TRBJ1-6

CDR3aa: CASSPGLRIYEQYF
CDR3nt: TGTGCCAGCAGCCCGGGTCTGAGAATCTACGAGCAGTACTTC
abundance: NA
d_gene: NA
v_gene: TRBV11-2
j_gene: TRBJ2-7

CDR3aa: CASRGQGYYGYTF
CDR3nt: TGTGCCAGCAGGGGACAGGGCTACTATGGCTACACCTTC
abundance: NA
d_gene: TRBD1
v_gene: TRBV27
j_gene: TRBJ1-2

CDR3aa: CASSGVGRETGELFF
CDR3nt: TGTGCCAGCAGCGGCGTGGGACGGGAGACCGGGGAGCTGTTTTTT
abundance: once
d_gene: NA
v_gene: TRBV9
j_gene: TRBJ2-2

CDR3aa: CASTASGSHERFF
CDR3nt: TGTGCCAGCACCGCTAGCGGGAGTCATGAGCGGTTCTTC
abundance: NA
d_gene: TRBD2
v_gene: TRBV25-1
j_gene: TRBJ2-1

CDR3aa: CASSSESGNYGYTF
CDR3nt: TGTGCCAGCAGCTCAGAGTCGGGAAACTATGGCTACACCTTC
abundance: NA
d_gene: NA
v_gene: TRBV7-2
j_gene: TRBJ1-2

CDR3aa: CASSLGYMNTEAFF
CDR3nt: TGTGCCAGCAGCTTAGGGTACATGAACACTGAAGCTTTCTTT
abundance: NA
d_gene: NA
v_gene: TRBV7-2
j_gene: TRBJ1-1

CDR3aa: CASSIGKPSGGFYEQYF
CDR3nt: TGTGCCAGTAGTATAGGGAAGCCTTCAGGGGGTTTCTACGAGCAGTACTTC
abundance: NA
d_gene: TRBD1
v_gene: TRBV19
j_gene: TRBJ2-7

CDR3aa: CASSLIAGEAYEQYF
CDR3nt: TGTGCCAGCAGTCTGATAGCGGGAGAAGCCTACGAGCAGTACTTC
abundance: NA
d_gene: TRBD2
v_gene: TRBV27
j_gene: TRBJ2-7